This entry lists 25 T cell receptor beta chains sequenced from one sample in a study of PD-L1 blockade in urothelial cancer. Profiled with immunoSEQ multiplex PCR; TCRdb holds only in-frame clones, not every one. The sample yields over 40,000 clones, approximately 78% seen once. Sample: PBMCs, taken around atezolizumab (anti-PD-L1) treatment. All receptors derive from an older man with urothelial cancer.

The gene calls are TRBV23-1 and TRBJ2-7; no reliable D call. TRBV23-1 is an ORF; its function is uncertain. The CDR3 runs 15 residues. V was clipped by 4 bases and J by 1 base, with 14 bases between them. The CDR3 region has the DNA TGCGCCAGCAGTCGGTTCGGCTCGAGGTCCTACGAGCAGTACTTC. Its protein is CASSRFGSRSYEQYF.

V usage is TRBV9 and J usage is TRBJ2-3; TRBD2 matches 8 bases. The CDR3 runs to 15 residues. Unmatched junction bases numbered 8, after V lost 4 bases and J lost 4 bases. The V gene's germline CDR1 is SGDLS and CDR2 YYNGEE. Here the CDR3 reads CASSPRGGSSDTQYF. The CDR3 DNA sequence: TGTGCCAGCAGCCCACGGGGGGGCAGTTCAGATACGCAGTATTTT.

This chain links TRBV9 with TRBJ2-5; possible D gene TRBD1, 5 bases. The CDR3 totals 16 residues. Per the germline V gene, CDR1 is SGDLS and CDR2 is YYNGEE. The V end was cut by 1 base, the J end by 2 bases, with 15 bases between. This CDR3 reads CASSVRGRQTQETQYF. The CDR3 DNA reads TGTGCCAGCAGCGTAAGGGGTAGACAGACTCAAGAGACCCAGTACTTC.

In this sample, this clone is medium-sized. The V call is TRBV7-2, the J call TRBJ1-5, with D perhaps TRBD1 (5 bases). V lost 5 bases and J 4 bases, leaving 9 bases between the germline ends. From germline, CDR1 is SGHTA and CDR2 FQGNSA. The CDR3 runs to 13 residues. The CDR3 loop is CASSTRGNQPQHF. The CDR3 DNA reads TGTGCCAGCAGCACCCGGGGGAATCAGCCCCAGCATTTT. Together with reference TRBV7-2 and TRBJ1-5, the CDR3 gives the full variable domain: GAGVSQSPSNKVTEKGKDVELRCDPISGHTALYWYRQSLGQGLEFLIYFQGNSAPDKSGLPSDRFSAERTGGSVSTLTIQRTQQEDSAVYLCASSTRGNQPQHFGDGTRLSIL.

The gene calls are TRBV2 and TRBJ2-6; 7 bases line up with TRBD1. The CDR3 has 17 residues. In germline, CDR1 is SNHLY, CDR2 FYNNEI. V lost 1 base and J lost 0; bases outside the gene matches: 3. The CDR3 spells CASSEGTGYSGANVLTF. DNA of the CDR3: TGTGCCAGCAGTGAAGGGACAGGCTACTCTGGGGCCAACGTCCTGACTTTC. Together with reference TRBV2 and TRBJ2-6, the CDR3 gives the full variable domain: EPEVTQTPSHQVTQMGQEVILRCVPISNHLYFYWYRQILGQKVEFLVSFYNNEISEKSEIFDDQFSVERPDGSNFTLKIRSTKLEDSAMYFCASSEGTGYSGANVLTFGAGSRLTVL.

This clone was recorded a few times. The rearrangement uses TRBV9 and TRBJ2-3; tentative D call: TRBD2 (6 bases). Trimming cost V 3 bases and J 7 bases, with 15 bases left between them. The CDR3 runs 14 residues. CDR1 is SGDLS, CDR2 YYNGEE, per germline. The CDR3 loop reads CASSERESAHTQYF. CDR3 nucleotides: TGTGCCAGCAGCGAACGGGAGTCTGCTCATACGCAGTATTTT.

CDR3 loop: CASSSGTGMSPLHF. The DNA of the CDR3 is TGTGCCAGCAGTTCGGGGACAGGGATGTCACCCCTCCACTTT. The V and J genes are TRBV28 and TRBJ1-6; 9 positions agree with TRBD1. V shed 4 bases and J 10 bases; nucleotides not matched to a gene: 5. The CDR3 spans 14 residues. The V gene's germline CDR1 is MDHEN and CDR2 SYDVKM.

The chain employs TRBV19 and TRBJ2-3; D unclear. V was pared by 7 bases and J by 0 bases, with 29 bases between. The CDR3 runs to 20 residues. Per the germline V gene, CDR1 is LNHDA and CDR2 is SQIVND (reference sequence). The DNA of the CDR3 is TGTGCCAGTACCCTCTCTTTGAGGCGGATCAATCTCCCTAGCACAGATACGCAGTATTTT. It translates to CASTLSLRRINLPSTDTQYF.

Here the CDR3 reads CASRPGTSVSNEQFF. Written as DNA, the CDR3 is TGTGCCAGCAGACCCGGGACTAGCGTATCCAATGAGCAGTTCTTC. V usage is TRBV5-5 and J usage is TRBJ2-1, with 10 bases lining up with TRBD2. Germline CDR1 reads SGHKS; CDR2 reads YYEKEE (reference sequence). This CDR3 is 15 amino acids long. The J segment lost 6 bases and the V segment lost 5 bases, leaving 8 bases of the junction unmatched.

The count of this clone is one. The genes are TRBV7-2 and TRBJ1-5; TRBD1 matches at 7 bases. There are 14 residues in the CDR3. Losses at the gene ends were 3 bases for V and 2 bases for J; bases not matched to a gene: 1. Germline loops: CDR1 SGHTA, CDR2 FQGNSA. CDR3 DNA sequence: TGTGCCAGCAGCTTTGGACAGGGCAATCAGCCCCAGCATTTT. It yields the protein CASSFGQGNQPQHF.

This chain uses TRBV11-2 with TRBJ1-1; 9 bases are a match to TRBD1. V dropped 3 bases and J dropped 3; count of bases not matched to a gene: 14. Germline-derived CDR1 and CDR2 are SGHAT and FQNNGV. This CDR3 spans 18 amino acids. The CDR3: CASSFPLYRDRADTEAFF. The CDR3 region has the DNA TGTGCCAGCAGCTTCCCCCTGTATCGGGACAGGGCAGACACTGAAGCTTTCTTT.

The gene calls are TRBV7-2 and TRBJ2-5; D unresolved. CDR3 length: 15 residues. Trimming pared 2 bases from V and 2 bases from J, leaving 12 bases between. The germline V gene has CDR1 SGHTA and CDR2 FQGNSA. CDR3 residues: CASSLYGRDQETQYF. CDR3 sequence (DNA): TGTGCCAGCAGCTTATACGGTCGAGATCAAGAGACCCAGTACTTC.

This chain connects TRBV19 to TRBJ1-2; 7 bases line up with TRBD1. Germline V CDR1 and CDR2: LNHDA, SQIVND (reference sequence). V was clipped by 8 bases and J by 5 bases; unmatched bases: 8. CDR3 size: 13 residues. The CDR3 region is CASYRGSEYGYTF. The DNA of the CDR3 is TGTGCCAGTTACAGGGGATCGGAGTATGGCTACACCTTC.

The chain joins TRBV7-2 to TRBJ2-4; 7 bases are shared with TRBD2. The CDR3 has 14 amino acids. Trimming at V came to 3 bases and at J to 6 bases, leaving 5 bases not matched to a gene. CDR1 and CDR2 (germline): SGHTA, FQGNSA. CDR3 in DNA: TGTGCCAGCAGCTTTAACTGGGGGGGAAACATTCAGTACTTC. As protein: CASSFNWGGNIQYF.

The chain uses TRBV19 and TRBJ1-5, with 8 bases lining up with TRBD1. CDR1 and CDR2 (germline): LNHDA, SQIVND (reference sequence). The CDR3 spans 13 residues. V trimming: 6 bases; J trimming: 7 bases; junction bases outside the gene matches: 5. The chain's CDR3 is CASRQGVGQPQHF. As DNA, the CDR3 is TGTGCCAGTAGACAGGGGGTAGGGCAGCCCCAGCATTTT.

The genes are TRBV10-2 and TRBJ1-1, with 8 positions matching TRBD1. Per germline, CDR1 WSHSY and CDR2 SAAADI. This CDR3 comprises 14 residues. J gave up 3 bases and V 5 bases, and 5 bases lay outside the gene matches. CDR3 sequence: CASSLQGVDTEAFF. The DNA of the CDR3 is TGCGCCAGCAGTCTACAGGGGGTCGACACTGAAGCTTTCTTT.

CDR3 region: CASSRSISSGRASGANVLTF. CDR3 sequence (DNA): TGTGCCAGCAGTCGCTCGATTAGTAGCGGGAGGGCCTCTGGGGCCAACGTCCTGACTTTC. The gene calls are TRBV28 and TRBJ2-6, with TRBD2 matching over 11 bases. Germline trimming cut 5 bases from V and 0 bases from J; bases unmatched to any gene: 12. The V gene's germline CDR1 is MDHEN and CDR2 SYDVKM. The CDR3 is made up of 20 amino acids. The variable domain in full, completed from reference TRBV28 and TRBJ2-6, reads DVKVTQSSRYLVKRTGEKVFLECVQDMDHENMFWYRQDPGLGLRLIYFSYDVKMKEKGDIPEGYSVSREKKERFSLILESASTNQTSMYLCASSRSISSGRASGANVLTFGAGSRLTVL.

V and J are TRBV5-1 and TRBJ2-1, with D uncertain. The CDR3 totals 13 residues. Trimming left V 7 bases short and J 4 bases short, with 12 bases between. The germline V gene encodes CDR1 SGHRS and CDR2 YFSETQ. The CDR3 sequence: CASAGNPYNEQFF. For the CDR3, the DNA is TGCGCCAGCGCAGGCAATCCGTACAATGAGCAGTTCTTC.

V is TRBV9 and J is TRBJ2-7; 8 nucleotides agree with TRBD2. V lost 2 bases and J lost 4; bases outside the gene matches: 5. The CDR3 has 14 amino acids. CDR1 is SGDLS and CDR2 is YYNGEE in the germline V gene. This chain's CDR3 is CASSVSGGIYEQYF. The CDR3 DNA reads TGTGCCAGCAGCGTCAGCGGGGGTATATACGAGCAGTACTTC.

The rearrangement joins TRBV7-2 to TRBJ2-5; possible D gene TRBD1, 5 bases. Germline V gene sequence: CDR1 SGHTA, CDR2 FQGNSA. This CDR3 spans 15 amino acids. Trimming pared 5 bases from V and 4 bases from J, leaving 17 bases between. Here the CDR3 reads CASSRGHLKGETQYF. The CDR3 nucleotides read TGTGCCAGCAGCCGTGGACATCTAAAGGGAGAGACCCAGTACTTC. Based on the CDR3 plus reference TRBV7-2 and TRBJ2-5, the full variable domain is GAGVSQSPSNKVTEKGKDVELRCDPISGHTALYWYRQSLGQGLEFLIYFQGNSAPDKSGLPSDRFSAERTGGSVSTLTIQRTQQEDSAVYLCASSRGHLKGETQYFGPGTRLLVL.

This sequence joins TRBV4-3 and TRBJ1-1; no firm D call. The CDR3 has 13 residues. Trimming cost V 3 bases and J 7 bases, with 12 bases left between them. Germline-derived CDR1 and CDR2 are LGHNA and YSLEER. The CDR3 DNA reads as TGCGCCAGCAGCCAGTCCGGATGGAGTGAAGCTTTCTTT. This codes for CASSQSGWSEAFF.

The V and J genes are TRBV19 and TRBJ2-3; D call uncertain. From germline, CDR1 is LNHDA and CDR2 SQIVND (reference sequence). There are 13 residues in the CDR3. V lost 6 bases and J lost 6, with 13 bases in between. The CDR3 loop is CASSYFLDDTQYF. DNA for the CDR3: TGTGCCAGTAGCTACTTTCTCGATGATACGCAGTATTTT.

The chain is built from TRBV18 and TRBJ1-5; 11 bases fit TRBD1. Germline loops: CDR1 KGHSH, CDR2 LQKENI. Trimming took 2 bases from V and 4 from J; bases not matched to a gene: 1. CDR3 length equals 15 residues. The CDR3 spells CASSPGTGGNQPQHF. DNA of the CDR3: TGTGCCAGCTCACCAGGGACAGGGGGTAATCAGCCCCAGCATTTT.

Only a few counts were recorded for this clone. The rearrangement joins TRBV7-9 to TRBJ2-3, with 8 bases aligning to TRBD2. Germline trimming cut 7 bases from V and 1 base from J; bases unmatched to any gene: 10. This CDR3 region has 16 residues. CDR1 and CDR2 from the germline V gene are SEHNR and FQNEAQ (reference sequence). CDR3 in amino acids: CASTGGGGTGTDTQYF. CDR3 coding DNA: TGTGCCAGCACCGGGGGGGGAGGAACGGGCACAGATACGCAGTATTTT.

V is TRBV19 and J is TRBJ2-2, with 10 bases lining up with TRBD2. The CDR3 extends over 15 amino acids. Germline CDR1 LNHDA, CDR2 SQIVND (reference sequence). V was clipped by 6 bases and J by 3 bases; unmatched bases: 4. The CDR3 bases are TGTGCCAGTAGGAGAGCGGGAGGGTACACCGGGGAGCTGTTTTTT. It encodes CASRRAGGYTGELFF.